Following are 7 T cell receptor beta chains from one sample sequenced in a study of shared clonotypes between healthy human individuals. Profiled with immunoSEQ multiplex PCR; TCRdb holds only in-frame clones, not every one. The table includes over a million clones, around 97% detected once. Input material: naive CD4+ T cells sorted from blood. Subset of the sample: CD45RA+ positively selected. The receptors shown here come from a man aged 25-40 years in good health.

The rearrangement uses TRBV5-4 and TRBJ2-2, with a weak D call TRBD1 (5 bases). CDR3 length: 15 amino acids. Germline values: CDR1 SGHNT, CDR2 YYREEE (reference sequence). The V end lost 3 bases, the J end lost 0 bases, and 9 bases lay between the germline ends. The CDR3 bases are TGTGCCAGCAGCTCGAAGACAGCGAACACCGGGGAGCTGTTTTTT. Its protein product is CASSSKTANTGELFF.

The count of this clone is one. The V gene is TRBV30, the J gene TRBJ2-5; maybe TRBD1 (6 bases). The CDR3 sequence is 15 residues long. Trimming stripped 8 bases from V and 1 base from J, with 20 bases between. In germline, CDR1 is GTSNPN, CDR2 SVGIG (reference sequence). This chain's CDR3 is CATAGRGGFQETQYF. The CDR3 DNA is TGTGCCACAGCAGGGAGAGGGGGTTTCCAAGAGACCCAGTACTTC.

This chain links TRBV7-3 with TRBJ2-1; D gene unclear. The CDR3 runs to 12 residues. Per germline, CDR1 SGHTA and CDR2 FQGTGA. V lost 1 base, J lost 5 bases, and 3 bases lay in between. The CDR3, as DNA: TGTGCCAGCAGCTTAAGCCACAATGAGCAGTTCTTC. Protein: CASSLSHNEQFF. The full variable domain, rest sourced from reference TRBV7-3 and TRBJ2-1, is GAGVSQTPSNKVTEKGKYVELRCDPISGHTALYWYRQSLGQGPEFLIYFQGTGAADDSGLPNDRFFAVRPEGSVSTLKIQRTERGDSAVYLCASSLSHNEQFFGPGTRLTVL.

This clone is a singleton in its sample. The chain carries TRBV27 and TRBJ2-3, with 9 bases identical to TRBD1. CDR3 size: 17 residues. Germline V gene lookup returns CDR1 MNHEY and CDR2 SMNVEV (reference sequence). Trimming cost V 7 bases and J 2 bases; bases outside gene matches: 13. The DNA of the CDR3 is TGTGCCAGCACCCTAGGAGGTGGGACAGGGAACACAGATACGCAGTATTTT. It specifies CASTLGGGTGNTDTQYF.

Comments on this clone: Compared with germline, one end of the junction differs, possibly owing to a read error. This chain connects TRBV7-7 to TRBJ2-5; TRBD2 matches at 15 bases. This CDR3 is 19 amino acids long. Germline V gives CDR1 SSHAT, CDR2 FNYEAQ (reference sequence). The CDR3 protein is CASSSAGTSGRLRQETQYF. In DNA form, the CDR3 reads TGTGCTAGCAGCTCGGCGGGGACTAGCGGGAGGCTACGACAAGAGACCCAGTACTTC.

The gene calls are TRBV10-3 and TRBJ2-3, with TRBD2 matching over 7 bases. Germline V gene lookup returns CDR1 ENHRY and CDR2 SYGVKD. Germline trimming cut 10 bases from V and 1 base from J; bases unmatched to any gene: 8. CDR3 length: 14 amino acids. The CDR3 sequence is CATGLEDGTDTQYF. CDR3 in DNA: TGTGCCACCGGACTAGAGGATGGCACAGATACGCAGTATTTT.

The V gene is TRBV28, the J gene TRBJ2-1; no reliable D call. CDR1 and CDR2 from the germline V gene are MDHEN and SYDVKM. The CDR3 runs to 16 residues. V gave up 7 bases and J gave up 10 bases, with 26 bases separating them. The CDR3 reads CASTPGAPRSVGEQFF. The CDR3 DNA reads as TGTGCCAGCACCCCCGGAGCTCCTCGGTCGGTCGGGGAGCAGTTCTTC.